This T cell receptor beta chain is drawn from a study of cytomegalovirus exposure and HLA in healthy donors. This clone was detected only once. What it binds is unknown. General study findings and limits: TCR beta V- and J-gene trimming, according to a later analysis, was linked to a missense DCLRE1C variant.

CDR1 and CDR2 (germline): SGHRS, YFSETQ. Between the trimmed V and J ends, which lost 4 bases and 9 bases, there was a span of 20 bases. There are 15 residues in the CDR3. The study ran its PCR with 60 Vbeta and 13 Jbeta primers. The authors' processing: Tens of millions of unique TCR beta chains, 10 million to 13 million of them shared, were counted by a later analysis. Assay used: immunoSEQ multiplex PCR; TCRdb lists only in-frame clones, some missing. For V, J and clone size, that table is used; D and trimming come from the DNA. The sample records about 150,000 clones, 65% to 90% being singletons. Sequencing was performed on PBMCs. The chain uses TRBV5-1 and TRBJ2-1; perhaps TRBD2 as D (7 bases). The receptor was derived from a male donor in good health and CMV-seronegative. CDR3 coding DNA: TGCGCCAGCAGCCAATTAGGGGGGGGGCAGACTGAGCAGTTCTTC. This encodes CASSQLGGGQTEQFF.